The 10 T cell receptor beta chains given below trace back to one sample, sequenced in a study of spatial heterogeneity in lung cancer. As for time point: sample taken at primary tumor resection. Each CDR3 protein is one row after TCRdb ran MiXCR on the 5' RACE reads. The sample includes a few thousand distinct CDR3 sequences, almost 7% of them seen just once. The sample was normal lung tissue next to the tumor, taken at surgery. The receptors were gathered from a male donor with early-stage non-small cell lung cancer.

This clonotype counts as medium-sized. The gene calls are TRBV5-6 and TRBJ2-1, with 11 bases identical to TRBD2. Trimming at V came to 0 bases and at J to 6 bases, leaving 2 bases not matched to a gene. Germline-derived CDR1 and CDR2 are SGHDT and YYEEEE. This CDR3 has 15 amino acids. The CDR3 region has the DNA TGTGCCAGCAGCTTGGGGCTAGCGGGAGGCAATGAGCAGTTCTTC. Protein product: CASSLGLAGGNEQFF.

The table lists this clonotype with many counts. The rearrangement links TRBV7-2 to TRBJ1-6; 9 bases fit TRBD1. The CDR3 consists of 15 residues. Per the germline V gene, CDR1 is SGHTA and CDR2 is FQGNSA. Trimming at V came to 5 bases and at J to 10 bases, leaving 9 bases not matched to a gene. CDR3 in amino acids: CASSEVTGGRSPLHF. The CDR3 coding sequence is TGTGCCAGCAGCGAAGTGACAGGGGGGCGATCACCCCTCCACTTT.

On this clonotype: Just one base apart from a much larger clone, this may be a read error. CDR3 in amino acids: CASSISGWHETQYF. In DNA form, the CDR3 reads TGTGCCAGCAGCATATCAGGGTGGCATGAGACCCAGTACTTC. The V gene is TRBV7-9, the J gene TRBJ2-5; tentatively, D is TRBD1 (5 bases). Germline V gene data show CDR1 as SEHNR and CDR2 as FQNEAQ (reference sequence). V shed 5 bases and J shed 5 bases, with 15 bases lying between them. CDR3 size: 14 residues.

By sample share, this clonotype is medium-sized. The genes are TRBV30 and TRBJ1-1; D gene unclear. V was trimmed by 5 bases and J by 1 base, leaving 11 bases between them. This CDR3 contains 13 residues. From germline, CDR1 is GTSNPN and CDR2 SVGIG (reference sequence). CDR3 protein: CAWESRENTEAFF. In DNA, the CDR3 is TGTGCCTGGGAAAGTAGGGAGAACACTGAAGCTTTCTTT.

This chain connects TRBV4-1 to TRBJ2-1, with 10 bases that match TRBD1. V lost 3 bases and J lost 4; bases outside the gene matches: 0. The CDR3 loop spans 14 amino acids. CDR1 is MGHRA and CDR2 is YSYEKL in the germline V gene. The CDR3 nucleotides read TGCGCCAGCAGCCAGGGACAGGGGTACAATGAGCAGTTCTTC. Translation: CASSQGQGYNEQFF.

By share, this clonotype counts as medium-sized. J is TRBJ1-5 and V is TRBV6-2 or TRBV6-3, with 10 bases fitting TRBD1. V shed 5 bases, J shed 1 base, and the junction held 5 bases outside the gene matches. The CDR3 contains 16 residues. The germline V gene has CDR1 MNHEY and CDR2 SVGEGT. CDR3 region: CASSNRQGASNQPQHF. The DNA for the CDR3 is TGTGCCAGCAGTAATCGACAGGGGGCGAGCAATCAGCCCCAGCATTTT.

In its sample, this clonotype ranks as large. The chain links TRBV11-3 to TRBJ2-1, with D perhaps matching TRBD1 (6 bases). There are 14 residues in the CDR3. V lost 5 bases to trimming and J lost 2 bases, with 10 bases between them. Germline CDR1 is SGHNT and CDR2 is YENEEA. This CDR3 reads CASSETGTYNEQFF. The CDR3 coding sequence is TGTGCCAGCAGCGAAACAGGGACCTACAATGAGCAGTTCTTC.

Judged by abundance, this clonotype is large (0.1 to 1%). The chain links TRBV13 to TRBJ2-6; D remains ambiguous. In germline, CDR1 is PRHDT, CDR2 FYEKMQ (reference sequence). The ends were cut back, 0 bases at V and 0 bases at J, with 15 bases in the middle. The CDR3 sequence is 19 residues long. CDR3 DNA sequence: TGTGCCAGCAGCTTAGGGGGTGGTCAGGCCTCCTCTGGGGCCAACGTCCTGACTTTC. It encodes CASSLGGGQASSGANVLTF. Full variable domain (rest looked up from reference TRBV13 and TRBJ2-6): AAGVIQSPRHLIKEKRETATLKCYPIPRHDTVYWYQQGPGQDPQFLISFYEKMQSDKGSIPDRFSAQQFSDYHSELNMSSLELGDSALYFCASSLGGGQASSGANVLTFGAGSRLTVL.

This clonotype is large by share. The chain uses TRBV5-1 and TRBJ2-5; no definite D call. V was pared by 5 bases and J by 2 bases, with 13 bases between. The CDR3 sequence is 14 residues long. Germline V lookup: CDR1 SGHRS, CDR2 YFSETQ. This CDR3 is CASSPTGRQETQYF. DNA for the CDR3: TGCGCCAGCAGTCCCACCGGGCGGCAAGAGACCCAGTACTTC.

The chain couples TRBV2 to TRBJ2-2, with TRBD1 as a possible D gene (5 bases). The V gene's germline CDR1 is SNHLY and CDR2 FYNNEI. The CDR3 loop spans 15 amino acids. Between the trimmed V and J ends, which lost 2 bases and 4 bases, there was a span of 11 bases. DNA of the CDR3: TGTGCCAGCAGTGAAAGGACCCAGGGCACCGGGGAGCTGTTTTTT. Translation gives CASSERTQGTGELFF.